The entry below gives a single T cell receptor beta chain sequence along with its context. Its antigen target is currently unknown. Base qualities are not at hand, and no much larger clone is one base apart. Including cysteine and phenylalanine, the CDR3 has 16 amino acids. Solely the CDR3 DNA is kept, with 48 bases framed from the first base. For CDR1 and CDR2, the germline V gene (reference sequence) lists WNHNN and SYGVQD. V has 5 bases trimmed and J has 0 bases trimmed; junction bases matching no gene number 10. This sample stems from a study of CD8 T cells in Susac syndrome (dated by TCRdb to about 2019). For the study in its entirety: Among the sequenced Susac syndrome patients, about six had clinically active disease and fewer than 10 were in clinical remission. Susac syndrome patients were therapy-naive, on corticosteroids (some also receiving IVIg), or on IVIg alone at blood withdrawal. Whether CD8+ T cell activation and differentiation in Susac syndrome was antigen driven was tested using repertoire sequencing. Study-wide conclusions, independent of this receptor: The TCR sequencing and HLA analysis was acknowledged to have included a relatively small number of individuals. In the CD4+ T cell repertoire of Susac syndrome patients, clonal expansion was not detected.

RNA was extracted using the RNeasy kit, and about 0.5 to 1 ug of the RNA was reverse transcribed with random hexamers. The immunoSEQ multiplex PCR assay, which covers 54 Vbeta and 13 Jbeta segments, was used to amplify TCR beta CDR3 regions. PCR amplification bias was corrected by using a synthetic template baseline for primer optimization and computational correction. The paper's data handling went like this. Only productive sequences were kept, with reads annotated to V, D and J genes according to IMGT and analyzed in immunoSEQ Analyzer. To calculate clonality, Shannon entropy was normalized by log2 of the number of productive unique sequences and then subtracted from one. For each patient and control, public and private clones were evaluated among the 100 most prevalent clones. Susac-specific clones were defined as absent from healthy and MS cohorts, 850 to 1,300 published viral clones and other ImmuneACCESS disease sequences. TCRdb ran its own pipeline on the public reads, namely fastp trimming at Q25 and MiXCR clone calling, and kept in-frame beta chains. One record per CDR3 amino acid sequence lists the most common genes and DNA. The V and J calls were determined by TCRdb, not by the authors. The sample profile shows some 94,000 distinct CDR3 sequences; about 93% of them were found once. Around 0.33% of the sample lies in the top ten.

High-throughput TCR beta sequencing profiled peripheral blood CD8+ and CD4+ T cells from healthy donors, Susac syndrome patients and multiple sclerosis patients. The Susac syndrome patients fulfilled recently defined diagnostic criteria for either definite or probable disease. Bulk CD8+ and CD4+ T cells were purified by magnetic negative isolation, while CD8+ TEMRA cells were enriched using FACS. Blood was collected in EDTA tubes and processed within 24 hours, with PBMCs isolated through density gradient centrifugation. PBMCs intended for TCR sequencing were cryopreserved in liquid nitrogen and were subsequently thawed in a 37 degrees C water bath. The sorted or isolated CD4+, CD8+ and CD8+ TEMRA cells reached a purity of at least 90%.

The rearrangement combines TRBV10-1 with TRBJ2-7; the central 7 bases match TRBD1. This TCR was recovered from a human donor with Susac syndrome. The sequenced sample consisted of CD4+ T cells from PBMCs. The DNA is TGCGCCAGCAGTCCACACAGGGGCGACCTCTCCTACGAGCAGTACTTC. The translation is CASSPHRGDLSYEQYF.